This TCR beta chain derives from a study of T cell changes during pregnancy in multiple sclerosis. CDR3 length: 12 residues. V lost 10 bases, J lost 0 bases, and 9 bases lay in between. Germline V gives CDR1 MNHNY, CDR2 SVGAGI (reference sequence). Sequenced by immunoSEQ multiplex PCR; TCRdb stores in-frame clones only, minus some. The sample contains 25,000 to 30,000 clones, approximately 94% of which appear only once. This TCR was recovered from a female donor with multiple sclerosis, enrolled in a pregnancy study. This chain links TRBV6-6 with TRBJ1-1; a weak D match, TRBD1 (6 bases). Sequenced material: CD4+ T cells from peripheral blood mononuclear cells, taken after pregnancy. The CDR3 reads CATGQLNTEAFF. CDR3 nucleotide sequence: TGTGCCACGGGACAATTGAACACTGAAGCTTTCTTT.